The rows below give T cell receptor beta chains drawn from one sample of a study of T cell clonotyping in hematopoietic cell transplantation. Libraries were prepared by immunoSEQ multiplex PCR; TCRdb keeps only in-frame clonotypes and omits some of them. The data hold nearly 70,000 clones, with around 94% observed a single time. Sequencing was done on a sample of peripheral blood mononuclear cells. These receptors were taken from a man aged 50 to 59 in good health. Some clones in this sample may be carry-over from other donors' samples. CDR3s include the opening cysteine and the closing phenylalanine or tryptophan. A row's size may be missing; if present it is once, few, many or a size class.

abundance: NA; v_gene: TRBV2; CDR3aa: CASSGLAGGPYEQYF
abundance: NA; v_gene: TRBV28; CDR3aa: CASRTLGAPMNTEAFF
abundance: NA; v_gene: TRBV7-2; CDR3aa: CASSLLAESYEQYF
abundance: once; v_gene: TRBV19; CDR3aa: CASSASGLAGGPYEQYF
abundance: NA; v_gene: TRBV7-2; CDR3aa: CASSGTSGRADTQYF
abundance: NA; v_gene: TRBV29-1; CDR3aa: CSALNTEAFF
abundance: NA; v_gene: TRBV7-2; CDR3aa: CASRLTSGGGGQYF
abundance: once; v_gene: TRBV29-1; CDR3aa: CSARHTDGYEQYF
abundance: NA; v_gene: TRBV9; CDR3aa: CASSVGGREFQETQYF
abundance: NA; v_gene: TRBV7-8; CDR3aa: CASSLGSGGGFTDTQYF
abundance: NA; v_gene: TRBV19; CDR3aa: CASKVSSGSSYEQYF
abundance: NA; v_gene: TRBV7-2; CDR3aa: CASSYGSNQPQHF
abundance: NA; v_gene: TRBV4-1; CDR3aa: CASSQPWGAGVGDEQYF
abundance: NA; v_gene: TRBV7-6; CDR3aa: CASSLGAEQETQYF
abundance: NA; v_gene: TRBV28; CDR3aa: CASSQGGYVYLIDF
abundance: NA; v_gene: TRBV5-4; CDR3aa: CASSLAAGNDEQYF
abundance: NA; v_gene: TRBV19; CDR3aa: CASSTGTGELFF
abundance: once; v_gene: TRBV7-9; CDR3aa: CASTRTGNTEAFF